Below are 3 T cell receptor beta chains sequenced from a single sample in a study of T-cell memory formation after mild COVID-19. TCRdb reprocessed the 5' RACE reads via MiXCR and lists one record per CDR3 protein. The sample has hundreds of thousands of distinct CDR3 sequences; around 21% are singletons. The sequencing input was PBMCs or a T cell subset sorted from them (not recorded which). The origin of the receptors is an adult woman who had mild COVID-19 (a few samples of this study predate the infection). Cell type and time point are not known.

This clonotype was seen many times. This chain uses TRBV4-2 with TRBJ1-1; unclear D gene. The CDR3 totals 15 residues. V dropped 0 bases and J dropped 5 bases, with 13 bases sitting between them. Germline V gene lookup returns CDR1 LGHNA and CDR2 YNFKEQ. The CDR3 spells CASSQDRMTLTEAFF. CDR3 bases: TGTGCCAGCAGCCAAGATCGGATGACACTTACTGAAGCTTTCTTT.

The V gene is TRBV7-2, the J gene TRBJ2-3; D might be TRBD2 (6 bases). Per the germline V gene, CDR1 is SGHTA and CDR2 is FQGNSA. V was trimmed by 2 bases and J by 4 bases, leaving 13 bases between them. The CDR3 consists of 15 residues. The CDR3 is CASSLRTGVADTQYF. Here the CDR3 DNA reads TGTGCCAGCAGCTTAAGGACGGGAGTCGCAGATACGCAGTATTTT.

This clonotype was detected only a few times. V usage is TRBV6-6 and J usage is TRBJ1-1; 12 bases agree with TRBD1. Trimming at V came to 0 bases and at J to 3 bases, leaving 20 bases not matched to a gene. Germline V gene data show CDR1 as MNHNY and CDR2 as SVGAGI (reference sequence). The CDR3 consists of 22 residues. The CDR3 region is CASSYSIRDRGLKPEGDTEAFF. CDR3 bases: TGTGCCAGCAGTTACTCAATACGGGACAGGGGGCTCAAACCGGAGGGGGACACTGAAGCTTTCTTT.